Here is one TCR beta chain with its context. The antigen is undetermined. The CDR3 has 17 residues. The junction had 6 bases not matched to a gene; V was cut back by 5 bases and J by 0 bases. Germline V lookup: CDR1 SGHTA, CDR2 FQGNSA. This sample was included in a study of T-cell memory formation after mild COVID-19. Study-wide findings and caveats: Most CD4+ clones that shrank were in CM and EM, while CD8+ ones turned up in EMRA. Certain responding clones were present in pre-infection memory, suggesting participation of cross-reactive memory.

A single record per CDR3 protein comes from TCRdb applying MiXCR to the 5' RACE reads. Among approximately 150,000 distinct CDR3 sequences, roughly 19% were seen once, and the ten largest hold 2% to 2.5%. The TCR sequence derives from an adult woman who had mild COVID-19 (a few samples of this study predate the infection). Cell type and time point are not known. The sequenced material came from PBMCs or a T cell subset sorted from them (not recorded which). The chain recombines TRBV7-2 with TRBJ2-6; 8 bases are shared with TRBD1. CDR3 in DNA: TGTGCCAGCAGCGCCGGGACAGGCCTCTCTGGGGCCAACGTCCTGACTTTC. Its translation: CASSAGTGLSGANVLTF.